The 20 T cell receptor beta chains below all came from one sample that was sequenced in a study of shared clonotypes between healthy human individuals. The assay was immunoSEQ multiplex PCR, and TCRdb's table has in-frame clones only and misses some. The table includes roughly 2.5 million clones, 90% to 95% detected once. What was sequenced was naive CD4+ T cells sorted from blood. Subset in this sample: CD45RA+ positively selected. The receptors shown here come from a man aged 18 to 29 in good health.

The chain employs TRBV7-8 and TRBJ2-7, with D uncertain. Between the trimmed V and J ends, which lost 7 bases and 0 bases, there was a span of 10 bases. The V gene's germline CDR1 is SGHVS and CDR2 FQNEAQ. This CDR3 contains 13 residues. CDR3 coding DNA: TGTGCCAGCACCGAACGGCTCTCCTACGAGCAGTACTTC. This sequence encodes CASTERLSYEQYF.

This clone was seen a handful of times. V is TRBV30 and J is TRBJ2-2; 8 bases align to TRBD2. The germline V gene has CDR1 GTSNPN and CDR2 SVGIG (reference sequence). The trim removed 1 base at V and 4 bases at J, leaving 11 bases unmatched. The CDR3 loop spans 17 amino acids. CDR3 in amino acids: CAWSESSGVFPTGELFF. DNA for the CDR3: TGTGCCTGGAGTGAGAGTAGCGGGGTTTTCCCCACCGGGGAGCTGTTTTTT. Full variable domain (remainder filled in from reference TRBV30 and TRBJ2-2): SQTIHQWPATLVQPVGSPLSLECTVEGTSNPNLYWYRQAAGRGLQLLFYSVGIGQISSEVPQNLSASRPQDRQFILSSKKLLLSDSGFYLCAWSESSGVFPTGELFFGEGSRLTVL.

V is TRBV7-9 and J is TRBJ2-5; no clear D. The length of the CDR3 is 14 residues. V dropped 4 bases and J dropped 1 base, with 10 bases sitting between them. Germline V gene sequence: CDR1 SEHNR, CDR2 FQNEAQ (reference sequence). The CDR3 region is CASSSGPSQETQYF. The CDR3 DNA sequence: TGTGCCAGCAGCTCCGGACCTTCCCAAGAGACCCAGTACTTC. The full variable domain, completed using reference TRBV7-9 and TRBJ2-5, is DTGVSQNPRHKITKRGQNVTFRCDPISEHNRLYWYRQTLGQGPEFLTYFQNEAQLEKSRLLSDRFSAERPKGSFSTLEIQRTEQGDSAMYLCASSSGPSQETQYFGPGTRLLVL.

The chain recombines TRBV20-1 with TRBJ2-3; D may be TRBD2 (5 bases). The CDR3 runs 11 residues. From germline, CDR1 is DFQATT and CDR2 SNEGSKA (reference sequence). The CDR3 reads CLAQGADTQYF. The CDR3 DNA sequence: TGCTTAGCGCAAGGAGCAGATACGCAGTATTTT.

A remark on this clone: The junction shows a germline mismatch at one end, possibly a read error. The chain has TRBV27 and TRBJ2-2; 7 nucleotides match TRBD2. The CDR3 length is 15 residues. CDR1 and CDR2 from the germline V gene are MNHEY and SMNVEV (reference sequence). CDR3 sequence: CASYPKRGNTRELFF. The CDR3 nucleotides are TGTGCCAGCTATCCGAAGCGGGGTAACACCAGGGAGCTGTTTTTT.

The gene calls are TRBV5-1 and TRBJ2-1; 9 positions agree with TRBD2. The CDR3 totals 19 residues. Germline V gene lookup returns CDR1 SGHRS and CDR2 YFSETQ. V trimming: 3 bases; J trimming: 1 base; junction bases outside the gene matches: 14. Here the CDR3 reads CASSSLIPGTSFSYNEQFF. Here the CDR3 DNA reads TGCGCCAGCAGCTCATTAATCCCGGGGACTAGCTTTTCCTACAATGAGCAGTTCTTC.

This clone appeared once. This chain connects TRBV4-1 to TRBJ2-7, with 10 positions matching TRBD2. V shed 4 bases, J shed 0 bases, and the junction held 6 bases outside the gene matches. The germline V gene has CDR1 MGHRA and CDR2 YSYEKL. The CDR3 totals 16 residues. CDR3 sequence: CASSRSPSGSSYEQYF. The CDR3 DNA reads TGCGCCAGCAGCCGGAGCCCTAGCGGGAGCTCCTACGAGCAGTACTTC.

The rearrangement joins TRBV7-9 to TRBJ2-1, with TRBD2 matching over 8 bases. The CDR3 totals 14 residues. CDR1 and CDR2 from the germline V gene are SEHNR and FQNEAQ (reference sequence). J gave up 9 bases and V 5 bases, and 9 bases lay outside the gene matches. Here the CDR3 DNA reads TGTGCCAGCAGCGCGAGCGGGAGCAGGGGTGAGCAGTTCTTC. Protein: CASSASGSRGEQFF.

The chain recombines TRBV7-2 with TRBJ2-7, with D tentatively TRBD2 (6 bases). Deletions cut 4 bases from V and 1 base from J, with 11 bases between. CDR3 length: 14 amino acids. Germline V gene sequence: CDR1 SGHTA, CDR2 FQGNSA. The CDR3 coding sequence is TGTGCCAGCAGCTATAGCGGTCTTTCCTACGAGCAGTACTTC. Its translation is CASSYSGLSYEQYF.

This chain uses TRBV7-2 with TRBJ1-1; D is unclear. The CDR3 has 14 amino acids. Looked up from germline, CDR1 is SGHTA and CDR2 is FQGNSA. V lost 1 base and J 1 base, leaving 7 bases between the germline ends. This CDR3 reads CASSLGPGNTEAFF. CDR3 sequence (DNA): TGTGCCAGCAGCTTAGGGCCGGGGAACACTGAAGCTTTCTTT.

The rearrangement uses TRBV2 and TRBJ2-3; 8 bases align to TRBD2. This CDR3 contains 16 residues. V was pared by 10 bases and J by 0 bases, with 12 bases of the junction left unmatched. Germline CDR1 is SNHLY and CDR2 is FYNNEI. The CDR3 here is CAIFSGERGSTDTQYF. The CDR3, as DNA: TGTGCCATCTTTTCTGGGGAGCGGGGGAGCACAGATACGCAGTATTTT. Supplemented by reference TRBV2 and TRBJ2-3, the full variable domain reads EPEVTQTPSHQVTQMGQEVILRCVPISNHLYFYWYRQILGQKVEFLVSFYNNEISEKSEIFDDQFSVERPDGSNFTLKIRSTKLEDSAMYFCAIFSGERGSTDTQYFGPGTRLTVL.

This sequence joins TRBV7-9 and TRBJ2-1, with D unclear. The CDR3 length is 12 residues. The ends were cut back, 1 base at V and 14 bases at J, with 12 bases in the middle. CDR1 is SEHNR and CDR2 is FQNEAQ in the germline V gene (reference sequence). The CDR3: CASSLEPKDEFF. In nucleotides, the CDR3 is TGTGCCAGCAGCTTAGAACCGAAAGATGAGTTCTTC.

For the CDR3, the DNA is TGTGCCAGCAGTGACACAGGGGTAATCTATGGCTACACCTTC. This sequence encodes CASSDTGVIYGYTF. The rearrangement uses TRBV6-6 and TRBJ1-2, with TRBD1 matching over 7 bases. Germline trimming cut 5 bases from V and 4 bases from J; bases unmatched to any gene: 7. CDR1 MNHNY and CDR2 SVGAGI come from the germline V gene (reference sequence). This CDR3 has 14 residues.

This chain uses TRBV5-1 with TRBJ2-7, with D possibly TRBD2 on 5 matching bases. The CDR3 spans 15 residues. Trimming took off 6 bases at V and 4 bases at J, with 20 bases between the two ends. Germline V gene sequence: CDR1 SGHRS, CDR2 YFSETQ. The CDR3 reads CASTTRPGNLYEQYF. In DNA, the CDR3 is TGCGCCAGCACTACTAGACCTGGGAATCTGTACGAGCAGTACTTC.

This chain joins TRBV9 and TRBJ2-7, with D unresolved. Deletions cut 0 bases from V and 6 bases from J, with 13 bases between. Germline V gene data show CDR1 as SGDLS and CDR2 as YYNGEE. The CDR3 contains 14 residues. The CDR3 DNA reads as TGTGCCAGCAGCGTAGCTCCGGAGATTAGCGAGCAGTACTTC. It specifies CASSVAPEISEQYF.

The chain carries TRBV27 and TRBJ1-6; possible D gene TRBD1, 5 bases. Germline V gene data show CDR1 as MNHEY and CDR2 as SMNVEV (reference sequence). The V gene lost 8 bases and the J gene lost 6 bases, with 17 bases spanning the gap. The CDR3 spans 15 residues. The CDR3 nucleotides read TGTGCCAGCCGCTCTGGGGCGGGAGGTAATTCACCCCTCCACTTT. This gives the protein CASRSGAGGNSPLHF.

The genes are TRBV11-2 and TRBJ2-5; 10 nucleotides align to TRBD1. Germline lookup yields CDR1 SGHAT and CDR2 FQNNGV. The CDR3 is 15 amino acids. Trimming cost V 0 bases and J 7 bases; bases outside gene matches: 5. CDR3 DNA sequence: TGTGCCAGCAGCTTAGAAGGGCGGACAGGGGGGACCCAGTACTTC. Encoded protein: CASSLEGRTGGTQYF.

This rearrangement joins TRBV20-1 to TRBJ2-7, with unresolved D. CDR3 length: 11 residues. Germline loops: CDR1 DFQATT, CDR2 SNEGSKA (reference sequence). CDR3 residues: CSFRALGEQYF. Here the CDR3 DNA reads TGCTCCTTCCGAGCCCTCGGCGAGCAGTACTTC.

The chain is built from TRBV6-1 and TRBJ2-4, with 7 bases matching TRBD1. Looked up from germline, CDR1 is MNHNS and CDR2 is SASEGT. There are 17 residues in the CDR3. The V and J ends lost 4 bases and 3 bases, in that order; junction bases with no gene match: 12. CDR3 sequence: CASSATGVRWDKNIQYF. In nucleotides, the CDR3 is TGTGCCAGCAGTGCAACAGGGGTAAGATGGGACAAAAACATTCAGTACTTC.

The table lists this clone with a few counts. J is TRBJ2-1 and V is TRBV12-5, with 8 bases identical to TRBD1. In germline, CDR1 is LGHNT, CDR2 FRNRAP. V lost 0 bases to trimming and J lost 4 bases; unmatched junction nucleotides: 14. There are 19 residues in the CDR3. The CDR3 spells CASGLVRPWDRQWYNEQFF. The CDR3 region has the DNA TGTGCTAGTGGTTTGGTACGCCCATGGGACAGGCAATGGTACAATGAGCAGTTCTTC.